Each of the 20 T cell receptor beta chains below was sequenced from the same sample in a study of identical twins. TCRdb reprocessed the 5' RACE reads via MiXCR and lists one record per CDR3 protein. Among hundreds of thousands of distinct CDR3 sequences listed, roughly 7.5% were seen once. The data were also submitted as part of a second study, on yellow fever vaccine responses in identical twins.

Specimen: CD8+ T cells sorted from blood. The receptors come from a woman aged 18-35 years in good health.

Many counts were recorded for this clonotype. The rearrangement joins TRBV13 to TRBJ2-7; no clear D. The CDR3 runs to 14 residues. CDR1 is PRHDT and CDR2 is FYEKMQ in the germline V gene (reference sequence). Trimming removed 1 base from V and 3 bases from J, with 10 bases in between. The CDR3 nucleotides are TGTGCCAGCAGCTTAGTGGCCGGAAACTACGAGCAGTACGTC. It codes for CASSLVAGNYEQYV.

This clonotype was detected many times. The CDR3 DNA reads TGTGCCAGCAGTTTGACAGGGGGGGAGAGCGAGCAGTACTTC. Encoded protein: CASSLTGGESEQYF. The chain uses TRBV28 and TRBJ2-7; TRBD1 aligns across 9 bases. CDR1 is MDHEN, CDR2 SYDVKM, per germline. With 3 bases clipped from V and 6 bases from J, the junction kept 6 bases outside the gene matches. The CDR3 is 14 residues long.

This clonotype turned up a few times. The V and J genes are TRBV29-1 and TRBJ2-5; D call uncertain. The ends were cut back, 1 base at V and 5 bases at J, with 11 bases in the middle. Looked up from germline, CDR1 is SQVTM and CDR2 is ANQGSEA. The CDR3 spans 13 residues. The CDR3 DNA sequence: TGCAGCGTTGAAGCCCCACGTGGGGAGACCCAGTACTTC. Its protein product is CSVEAPRGETQYF.

This clonotype was counted many times. The rearrangement links TRBV5-1 to TRBJ1-1; 8 bases align to TRBD1. With 0 bases clipped from V and 6 bases from J, the junction kept 4 bases outside the gene matches. The CDR3 sequence is 14 residues long. The germline V gene has CDR1 SGHRS and CDR2 YFSETQ. As DNA, the CDR3 is TGCGCCAGCAGCTTGGGGACAGGGAGGTCTGAAGCTTTCTTT. It is translated as CASSLGTGRSEAFF.

In its sample, this clonotype was seen a few times. The chain links TRBV20-1 to TRBJ2-7; TRBD2 is a possible D gene (5 bases). CDR3 size: 15 residues. Trimming removed 1 base at V and 6 bases at J, with 19 bases between. From germline, CDR1 is DFQATT and CDR2 SNEGSKA (reference sequence). The CDR3 DNA reads as TGCAGTGCTAGAGGCTCCGGGGAGACAAATCGCGAGCAGTACTTC. It is translated as CSARGSGETNREQYF.

This chain links TRBV7-8 with TRBJ2-3, with D tentatively TRBD1 or TRBD2 (5 bases each). This CDR3 is built from 14 residues. CDR1 SGHVS and CDR2 FQNEAQ come from the germline V gene. Trimming stripped 5 bases from V and 3 bases from J, with 12 bases between. Written as DNA, the CDR3 is TGTGCCAGCAGCCCCATTTGGGGGACAGATACGCAGTATTTT. Protein: CASSPIWGTDTQYF.

This clonotype was seen many times. CDR3 sequence (DNA): TGTGCCAGCAGTCCCCAACTTCAACTAGCGGGAGATAATGAGCAGTTCTTC. It encodes CASSPQLQLAGDNEQFF. The chain carries TRBV12-3 or TRBV12-4 and TRBJ2-1; 11 nucleotides align to TRBD2. The CDR3 covers 17 residues. V dropped 5 bases and J dropped 7; count of bases not matched to a gene: 13.

This clonotype was counted only a few times. The chain couples TRBV19 to TRBJ2-2; no definite D call. Trimming shortened V by 2 bases and J by 5 bases, and 6 bases separated the two germline ends. The CDR3 length is 13 residues. The germline V gene encodes CDR1 LNHDA and CDR2 SQIVND (reference sequence). The CDR3 sequence is CASSITPTGELFF. CDR3 in DNA: TGTGCCAGTAGTATAACGCCTACCGGGGAGCTGTTTTTT.

The table lists this clonotype with many counts. The chain is built from TRBV2 and TRBJ2-7; D may be TRBD1 or TRBD2 (6 bases each). Germline V lookup: CDR1 SNHLY, CDR2 FYNNEI. V dropped 5 bases and J dropped 3 bases, with 20 bases sitting between them. The CDR3 extends over 16 amino acids. CDR3 coding DNA: TGTGCCAGCAGTTCCTCGCTAGCGCTCAGGGGCTACGAGCAGTACTTC. Protein product: CASSSSLALRGYEQYF.

V usage is TRBV28 and J usage is TRBJ1-5; tentatively, D is TRBD1 (5 bases). CDR1 and CDR2 (germline): MDHEN, SYDVKM. Between the trimmed V and J ends, which lost 7 bases and 4 bases, there was a span of 14 bases. The CDR3 spans 14 residues. The CDR3 region has the DNA TGTGCCAGCATCAAGACAGAACCTAATCAGCCCCAGCATTTT. Amino acid sequence: CASIKTEPNQPQHF.

This clonotype was recorded a few times. The gene calls are TRBV10-3 and TRBJ1-3; TRBD1 matches at 10 bases. With V trimmed by 4 bases and J by 3 bases, 3 bases remained unmatched. The CDR3 runs 15 residues. Per germline, CDR1 ENHRY and CDR2 SYGVKD. The CDR3, as DNA: TGTGCCATCAGTGGAGGGACAGGGGATGGAAACACCATATATTTT. Translation: CAISGGTGDGNTIYF.

The chain recombines TRBV9 with TRBJ2-3, with TRBD2 identical over 7 bases. Germline V gene lookup returns CDR1 SGDLS and CDR2 YYNGEE. CDR3 length equals 17 residues. Trimming at V came to 3 bases and at J to 0 bases, leaving 10 bases not matched to a gene. The CDR3 nucleotides are TGTGCCAGCAGCGATCCACTAGCGTACACTAGCACAGATACGCAGTATTTT. It encodes CASSDPLAYTSTDTQYF.

There are a few counts of this clonotype. The chain has TRBV3-1 and TRBJ2-1; 8 bases line up with TRBD2. The CDR3 runs 17 residues. V shed 3 bases and J 6 bases; nucleotides not matched to a gene: 13. CDR1 is LGHDT, CDR2 YNNKEL, per germline (reference sequence). The DNA of the CDR3 is TGTGCCAGCAGCCAGGAATACCCCGGGACTAGAGGCAATGAGCAGTTCTTC. Translation: CASSQEYPGTRGNEQFF.

Many counts were recorded for this clonotype. The chain recombines TRBV2 with TRBJ2-1; 12 nucleotides agree with TRBD2. V trimming: 5 bases; J trimming: 5 bases; junction bases outside the gene matches: 7. The CDR3 has 16 residues. Germline CDR1 reads SNHLY; CDR2 reads FYNNEI. The CDR3 loop is CASSPPSGRANNEQFF. CDR3 coding DNA: TGTGCCAGCAGTCCCCCTAGCGGGAGGGCCAACAATGAGCAGTTCTTC.

The J gene is TRBJ2-5, the V gene TRBV28; the match to TRBD2 covers 7 bases. In germline, CDR1 is MDHEN, CDR2 SYDVKM. Trimming at V came to 7 bases and at J to 4 bases, leaving 9 bases not matched to a gene. The CDR3 contains 14 residues. In DNA, the CDR3 is TGTGCCAGCAACCAACCTAGCGGCGGAGAGACCCAGTACTTC. Its protein is CASNQPSGGETQYF.

This clonotype was counted between two and nine times. The V and J genes are TRBV6-2 or TRBV6-3 and TRBJ2-1; 7 bases fit TRBD2. V shed 6 bases, J shed 8 bases, and the junction held 10 bases outside the gene matches. The CDR3 totals 14 residues. Per germline, CDR1 MNHEY and CDR2 SVGEGT. CDR3 in DNA: TGTGCCAGCAGCCCAGCGGGACGGCCCGATGAGCAGTTCTTC. This codes for CASSPAGRPDEQFF.

This clonotype was seen only a few times. As DNA, the CDR3 is TGTGCCACCAGCAGAGGAGGGGCAGGGACAGATACGCAGTATTTT. Residues: CATSRGGAGTDTQYF. The chain uses TRBV15 and TRBJ2-3; D is tentatively TRBD1 or TRBD2 (5 bases each). CDR1 and CDR2 from the germline V gene are LNHNV and YYDKDF (reference sequence). The CDR3 has 15 residues. V shed 1 base and J shed 3 bases, with 11 bases lying between them.

This clonotype was detected ten times or more. The rearrangement links TRBV10-3 to TRBJ2-7; D unclear. The CDR3 covers 12 residues. V lost 9 bases to trimming and J lost 2 bases, with 11 bases between them. The V gene's germline CDR1 is ENHRY and CDR2 SYGVKD. The CDR3 protein is CAITDGTYEQYV. CDR3 DNA sequence: TGTGCCATAACGGACGGAACCTACGAGCAGTACGTC.

This clonotype has only a few counts. The V gene is TRBV7-8, the J gene TRBJ2-7; 7 nucleotides line up with TRBD2. The V segment lost 5 bases and the J segment 7 bases; nucleotides outside the gene matches: 8. The CDR3 runs to 13 residues. In germline, CDR1 is SGHVS, CDR2 FQNEAQ. The chain's CDR3 is CASSIRLAKEQYF. The CDR3 nucleotides read TGTGCCAGCAGCATCCGACTAGCTAAAGAGCAGTACTTC.

The gene calls are TRBV29-1 and TRBJ2-7; TRBD2 matches 9 bases. Trimming removed 5 bases from V and 2 bases from J; junction bases left unmatched: 16. This CDR3 spans 17 amino acids. Germline-derived CDR1 and CDR2 are SQVTM and ANQGSEA. For the CDR3, the DNA is TGCAGCGTTTCCCGACTAGCGGAAGGAGGTATTACCTACGAGCAGTACTTC. Translation: CSVSRLAEGGITYEQYF.